This T cell receptor beta chain is drawn from a study of cytomegalovirus exposure and HLA in healthy donors. This CDR3 comprises 14 residues. Germline CDR1 is MNHNS and CDR2 is SASEGT. With 7 bases clipped from V and 5 bases from J, the junction kept 9 bases outside the gene matches. The PCR had 60 Vbeta and 13 Jbeta primers. The table came from immunoSEQ multiplex PCR; TCRdb's copy has only in-frame clones and leaves some out. The sample has around 130,000 clones, roughly three quarters seen once. The sequence derives from a young woman in good health and CMV-seronegative. The rearrangement joins TRBV6-1 to TRBJ1-1; TRBD1 matches 8 bases. The material sequenced was PBMCs. The CDR3 sequence is CASKKTGVGTEAFF. CDR3 bases: TGTGCCAGCAAAAAGACAGGGGTAGGAACTGAAGCTTTCTTT.